One T cell receptor beta chain is described in this entry. This sample includes further DNA sequences coding for the same CDR3. These data are taken from a study of blood T cell repertoires in COVID-19. Study information: T cells, B-cell-depleted T cells, or PBMCs provided the cDNA or gDNA that served as material.

V was cut by 1 base and J by 3 bases, with 10 bases left in between. The CDR3 runs to 14 residues. Germline CDR1 and CDR2: LGHNA and YNFKEQ. Authors' methods: Amplified reference gene primers provided the basis for estimating nucleated cell counts. Profiling relied on immunoSEQ multiplex PCR, and the TCRdb table lists in-frame clones only, not all of them. That table supplies the V and J calls and clone size; D and trimming were determined from the DNA. The repertoire holds approximately 200,000 clones, with 94% as singletons. The TCR sequence derives from a man aged 30 to 39 with COVID-19, enrolled during active disease. This chain uses TRBV4-2 with TRBJ2-7, with D perhaps matching TRBD1 (5 bases). Sequencing was done on a sample of peripheral blood. CDR3 nucleotides: TGTGCCAGCAGCCAAGGGCAGGGCGACTACGAGCAGTACTTC. Its protein is CASSQGQGDYEQYF.